Each of the 21 T cell receptor beta chains below was sequenced from the same sample in a study of blood T cell repertoires in COVID-19. Method: immunoSEQ multiplex PCR; TCRdb's copy keeps in-frame clones and lacks some. The data show approximately 100,000 clones, roughly 87% seen once. The sample consisted of peripheral blood. These receptor sequences come from a woman aged 60 to 75 with acute or convalescent COVID-19.

This rearrangement joins TRBV27 to TRBJ1-2; TRBD1 aligns across 7 bases. This CDR3 is built from 15 residues. The germline CDR1 and CDR2 sequences are MNHEY and SMNVEV (reference sequence). V trimming: 2 bases; J trimming: 4 bases; junction bases outside the gene matches: 7. For the CDR3, the DNA is TGTGCCAGCAGTTTAAGGGGACAGACGATCTATGGCTACACCTTC. It translates to CASSLRGQTIYGYTF.

The chain uses TRBV28 and TRBJ1-5, with 7 bases lining up with TRBD1. This CDR3 is built from 18 residues. With V trimmed by 6 bases and J by 4 bases, 18 bases remained unmatched. From germline, CDR1 is MDHEN and CDR2 SYDVKM. The CDR3 sequence: CASSLDYETGQGNQPQHF. For the CDR3, the DNA is TGTGCCAGCAGCCTAGACTACGAGACAGGGCAGGGGAATCAGCCCCAGCATTTT. The variable domain in full, completed from reference TRBV28 and TRBJ1-5, reads DVKVTQSSRYLVKRTGEKVFLECVQDMDHENMFWYRQDPGLGLRLIYFSYDVKMKEKGDIPEGYSVSREKKERFSLILESASTNQTSMYLCASSLDYETGQGNQPQHFGDGTRLSIL.

The rearrangement uses TRBV5-5 and TRBJ1-1; D is unresolved. V lost 4 bases and J 3 bases, leaving 16 bases between the germline ends. Germline CDR1 is SGHKS and CDR2 is YYEKEE (reference sequence). The CDR3 spans 15 residues. This CDR3 reads CASSLYLTRDTEAFF. The CDR3 nucleotides read TGTGCCAGCAGCCTATACCTCACCCGGGACACTGAAGCTTTCTTT.

The CDR3: CASSLLGQNYSPLHF. Written as DNA, the CDR3 is TGTGCCAGCAGCTTACTGGGACAGAACTATTCACCCCTCCACTTT. The rearrangement links TRBV11-2 to TRBJ1-6; TRBD1 aligns across 7 bases. This CDR3 is 15 amino acids long. Germline V gene sequence: CDR1 SGHAT, CDR2 FQNNGV. J lost 8 bases, V lost 2 bases, and 6 bases had no gene match.

The chain carries TRBV10-3 and TRBJ2-1; TRBD2 matches 11 bases. Germline V gene lookup returns CDR1 ENHRY and CDR2 SYGVKD. The CDR3 sequence is 15 residues long. J lost 5 bases, V lost 4 bases, and 4 bases had no gene match. The CDR3 sequence: CAISVAGGPNNEQFF. CDR3 DNA: TGTGCCATCAGTGTAGCGGGAGGGCCTAACAATGAGCAGTTCTTC.

The genes are TRBV5-1 and TRBJ1-2; a possible D gene is TRBD1 (5 bases). The V and J ends lost 1 base and 4 bases respectively, with 8 bases between them. CDR3 size: 13 residues. CDR1 is SGHRS, CDR2 YFSETQ, per germline. Written as DNA, the CDR3 is TGCGCCAGCAGCTTGCAGGGTCTCTATGGCTACACCTTC. Translation gives CASSLQGLYGYTF.

This clone has a single count. The CDR3 coding sequence is TGTGCCAGTACCCCAGAGGACAGCAACTTCTACGAGCAGTACTTC. Residues: CASTPEDSNFYEQYF. This sequence joins TRBV19 and TRBJ2-7, with D possibly matching TRBD1 (6 bases). Deletions cut 7 bases from V and 3 bases from J, with 19 bases between. The V gene's germline CDR1 is LNHDA and CDR2 SQIVND (reference sequence). The CDR3 is made up of 15 amino acids.

This clone has a count of ten or more. The chain joins TRBV19 to TRBJ2-7, with TRBD1 matching over 9 bases. The CDR3 is made up of 14 amino acids. After removal of 7 bases from V and 4 bases from J, the junction contained 8 bases not matched to a gene. CDR1 is LNHDA and CDR2 is SQIVND in the germline V gene (reference sequence). CDR3 bases: TGTGCCAGTACCCCGGGACAGGGAGGATACGAGCAGTACTTC. Residues: CASTPGQGGYEQYF.

V gene TRBV12-3 or TRBV12-4 combines with J gene TRBJ1-1, with D uncertain. This CDR3 region has 13 residues. Between the trimmed V and J ends, which lost 3 bases and 0 bases, there was a span of 5 bases. Here the CDR3 reads CASSFLLNTEAFF. The CDR3 DNA follows: TGTGCCAGCAGTTTCCTACTGAACACTGAAGCTTTCTTT.

This chain uses TRBV15 with TRBJ2-2; 12 bases fit TRBD1. V gave up 5 bases and J gave up 3 bases; unmatched junction bases: 10. Looked up from germline, CDR1 is LNHNV and CDR2 is YYDKDF (reference sequence). The CDR3 sequence is 18 residues long. The CDR3 sequence is CATSPFRDRGLDTGELFF. The CDR3 DNA is TGTGCCACCAGCCCCTTTCGGGACAGGGGGCTTGACACCGGGGAGCTGTTTTTT. Drawing the rest from reference TRBV15 and TRBJ2-2, the complete variable domain is DAMVIQNPRYQVTQFGKPVTLSCSQTLNHNVMYWYQQKSSQAPKLLFHYYDKDFNNEADTPDNFQSRRPNTSFCFLDIRSPGLGDTAMYLCATSPFRDRGLDTGELFFGEGSRLTVL.

This clone was found a few times. V is TRBV11-3 and J is TRBJ1-1; TRBD1 aligns across 7 bases. Germline V lookup: CDR1 SGHNT, CDR2 YENEEA. The CDR3 spans 14 residues. J gave up 3 bases and V 5 bases, and 6 bases lay outside the gene matches. The CDR3 here is CASSGRGGHTEAFF. CDR3 DNA sequence: TGTGCCAGCAGCGGAAGAGGGGGCCACACTGAAGCTTTCTTT. Drawing the rest from reference TRBV11-3 and TRBJ1-1, the complete variable domain is EAGVVQSPRYKIIEKKQPVAFWCNPISGHNTLYWYLQNLGQGPELLIRYENEEAVDDSQLPKDRFSAERLKGVDSTLKIQPAELGDSAVYLCASSGRGGHTEAFFGQGTRLTVV.

This rearrangement joins TRBV15 to TRBJ2-3; 11 bases map to TRBD2. Trimming at V came to 1 base and at J to 2 bases, leaving 11 bases not matched to a gene. This CDR3 has 19 amino acids. Per germline, CDR1 LNHNV and CDR2 YYDKDF (reference sequence). CDR3 in amino acids: CATSRAVLAGERFTDTQYF. CDR3 DNA: TGTGCCACCAGCAGAGCCGTACTAGCGGGAGAAAGGTTCACAGATACGCAGTATTTT.

The V call is TRBV5-1, the J call TRBJ1-3, with no clear D. CDR1 is SGHRS, CDR2 YFSETQ, per germline. Trimming left V 2 bases short and J 7 bases short, with 7 bases between. CDR3 length equals 12 residues. The DNA of the CDR3 is TGCGCCAGCAGCTTACCCGGGAACACCATATATTTT. Its protein is CASSLPGNTIYF.

The chain employs TRBV7-3 and TRBJ2-1, with TRBD1 matching 7 bases. This CDR3 comprises 12 residues. Germline V gives CDR1 SGHTA, CDR2 FQGTGA. V shed 8 bases, J shed 9 bases, and the junction held 7 bases outside the gene matches. The CDR3 region has the DNA TGTGCCAGCGCGACAGGGAGAGGTGAGCAGTTCTTC. It specifies CASATGRGEQFF.

The chain joins TRBV6-5 to TRBJ2-7; a possible D gene is TRBD1 (5 bases). The germline V and J ends were trimmed by 10 bases and 3 bases, with 13 bases remaining between them. This CDR3 spans 12 amino acids. From germline, CDR1 is MNHEY and CDR2 SVGAGI. This CDR3 is CATQDIIYEQYF. Written as DNA, the CDR3 is TGTGCCACCCAGGACATCATCTACGAGCAGTACTTC.

The V and J genes are TRBV5-5 and TRBJ2-3; 7 bases are shared with TRBD2. V shed 1 base, J shed 2 bases, and the junction held 7 bases outside the gene matches. Per the germline V gene, CDR1 is SGHKS and CDR2 is YYEKEE (reference sequence). CDR3 size: 16 residues. The CDR3 DNA reads TGTGCCAGCAGCTTGTCTGCGGGAGAAGTCACAGATACGCAGTATTTT. This codes for CASSLSAGEVTDTQYF.

The chain carries TRBV30 and TRBJ1-6; tentative D call: TRBD1 (5 bases). Between the trimmed V and J ends, which lost 0 bases and 5 bases, there was a span of 14 bases. Germline V lookup: CDR1 GTSNPN, CDR2 SVGIG (reference sequence). The CDR3 covers 16 residues. As DNA, the CDR3 is TGTGCCTGGAGTGTGGGTGGTAGGGGCGATAATTCACCCCTCCACTTT. It specifies CAWSVGGRGDNSPLHF.

The chain has TRBV19 and TRBJ1-2; 9 nucleotides align to TRBD1. Germline assignment: CDR1 LNHDA and CDR2 SQIVND (reference sequence). V lost 5 bases to trimming and J lost 7 bases; unmatched junction nucleotides: 8. This CDR3 is built from 14 residues. CDR3 sequence reads: CASSFGDREFGYTF. Here the CDR3 DNA reads TGTGCCAGTAGTTTCGGGGACAGGGAATTTGGCTACACCTTC.

The genes are TRBV24-1 and TRBJ1-1; unclear D gene. This CDR3 has 13 residues. Germline assignment: CDR1 KGHDR and CDR2 SFDVKD. Trimming shortened V by 2 bases and J by 1 base, and 4 bases separated the two germline ends. CDR3 in DNA: TGTGCCACCAGTGATTATCGGAACACTGAAGCTTTCTTT. It yields the protein CATSDYRNTEAFF.

Written as DNA, the CDR3 is TGTGCCAGCAGTGAGCGGGGCAATCAGCCCCAGCATTTT. Translating gives CASSERGNQPQHF. The chain couples TRBV2 to TRBJ1-5; D uncertain. Germline V lookup: CDR1 SNHLY, CDR2 FYNNEI. This CDR3 is 13 amino acids long. V shed 3 bases and J shed 2 bases, with 5 bases lying between them.

This clone was seen a single time. This rearrangement joins TRBV10-3 to TRBJ1-5; 12 bases map to TRBD1. Losses at the gene ends were 6 bases for V and 7 bases for J; bases not matched to a gene: 7. CDR1 ENHRY and CDR2 SYGVKD come from the germline V gene. The CDR3 is made up of 15 amino acids. The CDR3 loop reads CAIREGGQGAQPQHF. CDR3 nucleotides: TGTGCCATCAGAGAAGGGGGACAGGGGGCACAGCCCCAGCATTTT.